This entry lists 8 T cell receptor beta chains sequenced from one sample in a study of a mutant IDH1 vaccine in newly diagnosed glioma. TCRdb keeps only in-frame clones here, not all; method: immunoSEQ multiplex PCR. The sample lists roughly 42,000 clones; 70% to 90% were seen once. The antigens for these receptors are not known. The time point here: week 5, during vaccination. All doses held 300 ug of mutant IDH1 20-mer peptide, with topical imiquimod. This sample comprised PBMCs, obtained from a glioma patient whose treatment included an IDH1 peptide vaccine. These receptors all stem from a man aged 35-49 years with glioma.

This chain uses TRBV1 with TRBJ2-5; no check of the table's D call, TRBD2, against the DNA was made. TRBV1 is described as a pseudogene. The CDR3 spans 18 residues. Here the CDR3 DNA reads TGCACCAGCAGCCAAGGAGGAATAGCGGGAGGGCCCTCAGAGACCCAGTACTTC. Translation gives CTSSQGGIAGGPSETQYF.

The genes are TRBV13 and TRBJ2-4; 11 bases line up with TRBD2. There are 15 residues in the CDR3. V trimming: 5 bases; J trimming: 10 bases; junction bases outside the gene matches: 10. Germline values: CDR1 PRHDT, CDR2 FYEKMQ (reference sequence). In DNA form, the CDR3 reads TGTGCCAGCAGCCCCTCACTAGCGGGAGTCCCAATTCAGTACTTC. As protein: CASSPSLAGVPIQYF.

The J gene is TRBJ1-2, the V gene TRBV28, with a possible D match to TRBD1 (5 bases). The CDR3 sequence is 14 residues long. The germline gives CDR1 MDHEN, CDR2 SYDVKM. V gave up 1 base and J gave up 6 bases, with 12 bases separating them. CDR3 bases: TGTGCCAGCAGTTTATTTCCGGGGCGGAATGGCTACACCTTC. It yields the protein CASSLFPGRNGYTF.

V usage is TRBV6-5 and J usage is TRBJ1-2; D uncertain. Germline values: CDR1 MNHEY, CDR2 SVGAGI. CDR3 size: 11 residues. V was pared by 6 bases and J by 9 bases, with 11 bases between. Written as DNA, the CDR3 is TGTGCCAGCAGGCAGATTGATCGCTACACCTTC. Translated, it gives CASRQIDRYTF.

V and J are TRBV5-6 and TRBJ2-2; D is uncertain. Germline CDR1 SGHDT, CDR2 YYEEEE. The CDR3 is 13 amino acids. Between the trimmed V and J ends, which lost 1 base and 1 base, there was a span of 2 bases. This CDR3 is CASSLLNTGELFF. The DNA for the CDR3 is TGTGCCAGCAGCTTGCTGAACACCGGGGAGCTGTTTTTT.

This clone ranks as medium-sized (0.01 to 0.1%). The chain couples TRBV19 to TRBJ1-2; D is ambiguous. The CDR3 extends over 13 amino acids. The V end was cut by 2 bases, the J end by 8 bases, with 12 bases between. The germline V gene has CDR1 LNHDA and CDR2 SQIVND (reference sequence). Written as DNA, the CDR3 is TGTGCCAGTAGTATAAGGAATAGTAAAGGCTACACCTTC. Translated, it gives CASSIRNSKGYTF.

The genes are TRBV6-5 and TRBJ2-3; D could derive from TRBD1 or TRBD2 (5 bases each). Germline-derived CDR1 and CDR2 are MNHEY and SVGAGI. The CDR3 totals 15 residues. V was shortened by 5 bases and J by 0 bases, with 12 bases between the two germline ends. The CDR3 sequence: CASSLRDASTDTQYF. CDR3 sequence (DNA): TGTGCCAGCAGTCTAAGGGACGCCAGCACAGATACGCAGTATTTT.

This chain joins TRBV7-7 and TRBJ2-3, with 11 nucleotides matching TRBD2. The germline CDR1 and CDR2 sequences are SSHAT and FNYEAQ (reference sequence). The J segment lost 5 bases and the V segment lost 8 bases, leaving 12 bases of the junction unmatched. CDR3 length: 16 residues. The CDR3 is CASAATSGSEVDTQYF. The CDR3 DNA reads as TGTGCCAGCGCTGCAACTAGCGGGAGCGAGGTAGATACGCAGTATTTT.